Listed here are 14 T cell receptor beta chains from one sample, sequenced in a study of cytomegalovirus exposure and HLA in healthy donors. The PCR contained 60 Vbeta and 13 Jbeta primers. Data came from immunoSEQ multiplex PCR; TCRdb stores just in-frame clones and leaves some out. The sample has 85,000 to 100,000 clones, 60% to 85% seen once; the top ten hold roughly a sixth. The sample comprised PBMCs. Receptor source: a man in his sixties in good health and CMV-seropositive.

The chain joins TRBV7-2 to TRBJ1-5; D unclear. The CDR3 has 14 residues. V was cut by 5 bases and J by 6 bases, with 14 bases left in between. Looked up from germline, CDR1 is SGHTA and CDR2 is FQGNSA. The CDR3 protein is CASSLGRGFQPQHF. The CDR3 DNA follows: TGTGCCAGCAGCCTAGGTCGGGGTTTTCAGCCCCAGCATTTT.

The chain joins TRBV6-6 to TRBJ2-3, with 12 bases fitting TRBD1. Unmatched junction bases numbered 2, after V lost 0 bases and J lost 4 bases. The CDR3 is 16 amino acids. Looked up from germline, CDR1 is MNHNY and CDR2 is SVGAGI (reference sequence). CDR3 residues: CASSYSGTGGADTQYF. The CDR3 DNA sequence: TGTGCCAGCAGTTACTCAGGGACAGGGGGCGCAGATACGCAGTATTTT.

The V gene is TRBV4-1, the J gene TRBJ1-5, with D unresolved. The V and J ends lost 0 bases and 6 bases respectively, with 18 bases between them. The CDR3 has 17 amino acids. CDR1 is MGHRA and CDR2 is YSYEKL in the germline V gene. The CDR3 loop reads CASSQEWWSSLGQPQHF. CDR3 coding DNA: TGCGCCAGCAGCCAAGAATGGTGGAGTTCGCTAGGTCAGCCCCAGCATTTT.

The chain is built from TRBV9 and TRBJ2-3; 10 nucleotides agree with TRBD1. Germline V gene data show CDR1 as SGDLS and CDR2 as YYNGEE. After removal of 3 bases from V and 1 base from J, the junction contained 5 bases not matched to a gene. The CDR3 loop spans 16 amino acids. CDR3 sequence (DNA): TGTGCCAGCAGCGCTACCGGGACAGGGGGCACAGATACGCAGTATTTT. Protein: CASSATGTGGTDTQYF.

CDR3 DNA sequence: TGTGCCAGCAGCGTAGGGGACAGGGCGGGCTACGAGCAGTACTTC. Its protein product is CASSVGDRAGYEQYF. The chain joins TRBV9 to TRBJ2-7; TRBD1 matches at 9 bases. V shed 0 bases and J 3 bases; nucleotides not matched to a gene: 4. The germline CDR1 and CDR2 sequences are SGDLS and YYNGEE. CDR3 length: 15 residues.

The CDR3 here is CAINRGGEQYF. For the CDR3, the DNA is TGTGCCATCAACAGGGGGGGCGAGCAGTACTTC. J is TRBJ2-7 and V is TRBV2; possible D gene TRBD1, 8 bases. The CDR3 totals 11 residues. Trimming took 10 bases from V and 6 from J, leaving 13 bases between them. The germline V gene has CDR1 SNHLY and CDR2 FYNNEI.

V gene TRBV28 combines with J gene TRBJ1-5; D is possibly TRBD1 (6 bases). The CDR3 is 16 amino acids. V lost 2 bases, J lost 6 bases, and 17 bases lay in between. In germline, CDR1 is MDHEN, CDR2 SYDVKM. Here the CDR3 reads CASSLPTGSGAQPQHF. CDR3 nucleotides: TGTGCCAGCAGTTTACCGACAGGTTCGGGCGCTCAGCCCCAGCATTTT.

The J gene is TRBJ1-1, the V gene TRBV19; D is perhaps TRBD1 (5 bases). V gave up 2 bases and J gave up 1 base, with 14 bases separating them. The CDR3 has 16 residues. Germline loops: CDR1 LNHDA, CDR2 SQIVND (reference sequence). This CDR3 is CASSIWRGGGNTEAFF. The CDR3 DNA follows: TGTGCCAGTAGTATATGGCGGGGCGGGGGGAACACTGAAGCTTTCTTT.

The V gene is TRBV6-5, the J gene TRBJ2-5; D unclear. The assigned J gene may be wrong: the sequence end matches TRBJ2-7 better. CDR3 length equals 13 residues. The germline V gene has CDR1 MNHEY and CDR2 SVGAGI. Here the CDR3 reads CASSYSVHYEQYF. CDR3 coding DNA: TGTGCCAGCAGTTACTCGGTCCACTACGAGCAGTACTTC.

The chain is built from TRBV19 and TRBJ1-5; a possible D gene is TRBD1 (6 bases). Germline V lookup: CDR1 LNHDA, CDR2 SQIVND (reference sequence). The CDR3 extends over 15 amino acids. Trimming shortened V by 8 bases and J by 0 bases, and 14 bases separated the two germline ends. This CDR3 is CASQRTVHSNQPQHF. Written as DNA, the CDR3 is TGTGCCAGTCAAAGGACAGTCCATAGCAATCAGCCCCAGCATTTT.

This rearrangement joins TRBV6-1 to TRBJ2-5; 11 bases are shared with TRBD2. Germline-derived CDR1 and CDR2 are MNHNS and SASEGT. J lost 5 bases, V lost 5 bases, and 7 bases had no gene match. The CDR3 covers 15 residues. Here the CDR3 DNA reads TGTGCCAGCAGTCGACTAGCGGGGTATCGGGAGACCCAGTACTTC. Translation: CASSRLAGYRETQYF.

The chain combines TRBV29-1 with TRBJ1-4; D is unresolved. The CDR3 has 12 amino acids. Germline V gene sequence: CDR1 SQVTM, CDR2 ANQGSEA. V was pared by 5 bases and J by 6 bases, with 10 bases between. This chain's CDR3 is CSVHGGDEKLFF. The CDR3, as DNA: TGCAGCGTTCATGGAGGCGATGAAAAACTGTTTTTT.

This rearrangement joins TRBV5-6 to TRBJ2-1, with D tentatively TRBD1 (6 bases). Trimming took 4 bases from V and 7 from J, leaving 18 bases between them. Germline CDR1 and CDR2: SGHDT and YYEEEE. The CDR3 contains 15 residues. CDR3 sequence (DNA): TGTGCCAGCAGCCTCCCTCAGACAGGATTTAATGAGCAGTTCTTC. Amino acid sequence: CASSLPQTGFNEQFF.

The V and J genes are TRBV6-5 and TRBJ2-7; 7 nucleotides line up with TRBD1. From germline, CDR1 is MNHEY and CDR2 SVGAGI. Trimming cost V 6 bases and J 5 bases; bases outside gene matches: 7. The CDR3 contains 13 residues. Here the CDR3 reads CASSPTGWHEQYF. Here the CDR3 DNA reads TGTGCCAGCAGCCCGACAGGGTGGCACGAGCAGTACTTC.